This TCR beta chain was retrieved from a study of blood T cells in healthy people across ages. In its sample, this clonotype was seen a few times. Next came a second PCR, run for about 7 to 12 cycles, which used a sample-barcoded 5' primer along with a J-beta primer mix. TCRdb redid the calling of the 5' RACE reads with MiXCR, one entry per CDR3 protein. Among around 650,000 distinct CDR3 sequences listed, less than 40% were seen once. The germline gives CDR1 KGHDR, CDR2 SFDVKD. V lost 6 bases to trimming and J lost 14 bases; unmatched junction nucleotides: 7. The CDR3 totals 11 residues. Sequencing input: blood. This TCR was sampled from a woman older than 75 in good health. V is TRBV24-1 and J is TRBJ2-3; 7 nucleotides line up with TRBD2. In DNA form, the CDR3 reads TGTGCCACCAGTACGGGAGGTTCGTGGTATTTT. Its protein product is CATSTGGSWYF.